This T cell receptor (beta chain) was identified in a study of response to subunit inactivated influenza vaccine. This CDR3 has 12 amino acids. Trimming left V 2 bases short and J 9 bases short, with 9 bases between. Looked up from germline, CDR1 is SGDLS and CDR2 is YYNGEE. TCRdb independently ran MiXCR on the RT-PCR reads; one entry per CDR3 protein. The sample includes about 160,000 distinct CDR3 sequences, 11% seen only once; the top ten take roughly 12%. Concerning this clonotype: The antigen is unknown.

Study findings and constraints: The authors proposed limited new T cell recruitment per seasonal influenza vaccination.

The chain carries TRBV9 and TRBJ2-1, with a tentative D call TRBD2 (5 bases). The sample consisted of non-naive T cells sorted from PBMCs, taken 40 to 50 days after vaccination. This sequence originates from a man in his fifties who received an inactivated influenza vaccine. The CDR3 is CASSVFEGEQFF. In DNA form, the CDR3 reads TGTGCCAGCAGCGTGTTCGAGGGTGAGCAGTTCTTC.